What follows are 7 T cell receptor beta chains derived from one specimen sequenced in a study of T-cell reconstitution after alpha-beta-depleted transplantation in children. Researchers prepared the TCRbeta library using unique molecular identifiers, the study reports. Using its own MiXCR run on the PCR reads, TCRdb lists one record per CDR3 protein. Of about 610,000 distinct CDR3 sequences listed, roughly a tenth are singletons. The sequenced sample was PBMCs from the stem cell graft donor, obtained from the stem cell graft. The source of these receptors is a human donor who donated a stem cell graft to a child with acute myeloid leukemia.

The chain couples TRBV24-1 to TRBJ2-7, with 12 bases lining up with TRBD2. This CDR3 has 15 residues. Germline V gives CDR1 KGHDR, CDR2 SFDVKD. V lost 5 bases and J lost 3; bases outside the gene matches: 4. This chain's CDR3 is CATSAPGLAGYEQYF. In nucleotides, the CDR3 is TGTGCCACCAGTGCCCCGGGACTAGCGGGCTACGAGCAGTACTTC.

This clonotype was detected a few times. The chain links TRBV5-1 to TRBJ2-1, with 8 positions matching TRBD1. Germline values: CDR1 SGHRS, CDR2 YFSETQ. Losses at the gene ends were 6 bases for V and 4 bases for J; bases not matched to a gene: 6. CDR3 length: 14 residues. The CDR3 sequence is CASTPGQEYNEQFF. For the CDR3, the DNA is TGCGCCAGCACTCCGGGACAGGAATACAATGAGCAGTTCTTC. Filled out from reference TRBV5-1 and TRBJ2-1, the complete variable domain reads KAGVTQTPRYLIKTRGQQVTLSCSPISGHRSVSWYQQTPGQGLQFLFEYFSETQRNKGNFPGRFSGRQFSNSRSEMNVSTLELGDSALYLCASTPGQEYNEQFFGPGTRLTVL.

This clonotype was found many times. This rearrangement joins TRBV4-3 to TRBJ1-4; maybe TRBD1 (5 bases). The V end lost 0 bases, the J end lost 7 bases, and 12 bases lay between the germline ends. The CDR3 is 15 residues long. Germline CDR1 and CDR2: LGHNA and YSLEER. The CDR3 here is CASSQDSGGGEKLFF. CDR3 bases: TGCGCCAGCAGCCAAGATAGCGGGGGGGGTGAAAAACTGTTTTTT.

The chain employs TRBV7-8 and TRBJ2-5; TRBD2 might be the D (7 bases). The CDR3 totals 17 residues. Germline V gives CDR1 SGHVS, CDR2 FQNEAQ. The V gene lost 5 bases and the J gene lost 4 bases, with 23 bases spanning the gap. The CDR3 reads CASSERARTGRAETQYF. The CDR3 DNA is TGTGCCAGCAGCGAACGCGCCCGAACAGGGAGGGCAGAGACCCAGTACTTC.

The count of this clonotype is one. Being one base from a much bigger clone, this may be a read error. A read error is likely, as this CDR3 ends without the conserved phenylalanine or tryptophan. The rearrangement links TRBV20-1 to TRBJ2-1; possibly TRBD2 for D (6 bases). This CDR3 is built from 17 residues. Trimming cost V 1 base and J 4 bases, with 20 bases left between them. Germline CDR1 DFQATT, CDR2 SNEGSKA (reference sequence). The DNA for the CDR3 is TGCAGTGCTAGAGCGGGGGATCGTCTATACGGTTACAATGAGCAGTTCATC. The encoded protein is CSARAGDRLYGYNEQFI.

This chain connects TRBV7-2 to TRBJ2-7; D tentatively reads TRBD1 or TRBD2 (5 bases each). The CDR3 extends over 14 amino acids. Trimming shortened V by 5 bases and J by 6 bases, and 17 bases separated the two germline ends. Germline V CDR1 and CDR2: SGHTA, FQGNSA. Written as DNA, the CDR3 is TGTGCCAGCAGCGTGGGGCCGAGGGGCATCGAGCAGTACTTC. Translation: CASSVGPRGIEQYF.

This clonotype appeared a few times. The chain couples TRBV24-1 to TRBJ2-5; 8 positions match TRBD2. The CDR3 is made up of 13 amino acids. The junction had 2 bases not matched to a gene; V was cut back by 7 bases and J by 2 bases. CDR1 and CDR2 (germline): KGHDR, SFDVKD. In nucleotides, the CDR3 is TGTGCCACCAGGGCGGGGGGACAAGAGACCCAGTACTTC. Translation gives CATRAGGQETQYF.